This TCR beta chain is drawn from a study of CD8 T cells in ankylosing spondylitis. Study-level findings and limits: Blood of patients with ankylosing spondylitis appeared to be characterized by a TCR beta motif of several highly homologous variants. Several of the motif variants were reported before in synovial fluid and blood from reactive arthritis.

A quantitative 5'-RACE method, one with molecular barcodes, was used to make TCR beta libraries. One entry per CDR3 protein results from TCRdb running MiXCR on the 5' RACE reads. The sample contains 45,000 or so distinct CDR3 sequences, approximately 10% of which appear only once. This clonotype was picked up many times. Antigen: not known. This CDR3 comprises 14 residues. Germline V gives CDR1 SGHRS, CDR2 YFSETQ. Trimming shortened V by 0 bases and J by 4 bases, and 10 bases separated the two germline ends. This TCR derives from a male donor with ankylosing spondylitis or in good health (not recorded which). The rearrangement links TRBV5-1 to TRBJ1-1; no reliable D call. Source material: blood, either unsorted or a sorted T cell fraction (not recorded which). CDR3 DNA: TGCGCCAGCAGCTTGGAAGGGTTCAGCACTGAAGCTTTCTTT. Translating it yields CASSLEGFSTEAFF.